This TCR beta chain was documented in a study of T cells in Graves' hyperthyroidism and ophthalmopathy. The overall study: Peripheral blood was drawn at first diagnosis, prior to all treatment.

Overall study results and limits: Also found in blood were most expanded thyroid clonotypes above 0.001.

The TCR beta CDR3 regions underwent amplification using RNA transcripts as the source. During a first-round RT-PCR of the TCR CDR3, the HTBI primer set was used. MiXCR, applied by TCRdb to the multiplex PCR reads, yields one record per CDR3 protein. Found here are about 290,000 distinct CDR3 sequences, approximately 15% of them singletons; the top ten hold 7% to 9.5%. This clonotype occurred many times. What it binds is not known. This TCR was sampled from a woman in her thirties or forties with Graves' hyperthyroidism. The sample comprised blood.

The CDR3 DNA reads as TGCAGTGCTAGAGTGGGGACAGGTAACTACAATGAGCAGTTCTTC. Its translation is CSARVGTGNYNEQFF. This chain connects TRBV20-1 to TRBJ2-1, with 8 nucleotides matching TRBD1. CDR3 length: 15 amino acids. Germline CDR1 reads DFQATT; CDR2 reads SNEGSKA (reference sequence). V was clipped by 1 base and J by 3 bases; unmatched bases: 5.